These 25 T cell receptor beta chains originate from one sample sequenced in a study of shared clonotypes between healthy human individuals. Generated by immunoSEQ multiplex PCR, the TCRdb table keeps only in-frame clones and is missing some. Found here are hundreds of thousands of clones, around 67% of them singletons; the top ten hold under 2%. The specimen was memory CD4+ T cells sorted from blood. Subset defined: CD45RA-negative fraction. Receptors originate from a woman in her twenties or thirties in good health.

The gene calls are TRBV28 and TRBJ2-5, with D perhaps matching TRBD2 (6 bases). The CDR3 extends over 15 amino acids. Per the germline V gene, CDR1 is MDHEN and CDR2 is SYDVKM. V was cut by 8 bases and J by 0 bases, with 16 bases left in between. The CDR3 protein is CASAGRTWYQETQYF. The CDR3 DNA is TGTGCCAGCGCGGGGCGGACCTGGTACCAAGAGACCCAGTACTTC.

The rearrangement joins TRBV6-1 to TRBJ2-7; 7 bases are shared with TRBD1. From germline, CDR1 is MNHNS and CDR2 SASEGT. V lost 9 bases to trimming and J lost 2 bases; unmatched junction nucleotides: 7. The CDR3 length is 13 residues. CDR3: CASQGGMTYEQYF. CDR3 DNA sequence: TGTGCCAGTCAAGGGGGCATGACCTACGAGCAGTACTTC.

V and J are TRBV29-1 and TRBJ2-4; 10 nucleotides align to TRBD2. This CDR3 spans 13 amino acids. J gave up 8 bases and V 6 bases, and 7 bases lay outside the gene matches. Looked up from germline, CDR1 is SQVTM and CDR2 is ANQGSEA. This CDR3 reads CSVRLAGLYIQYF. The CDR3 coding sequence is TGCAGCGTAAGACTAGCGGGTCTCTACATTCAGTACTTC.

In its sample, this clone was seen a few times. The chain is built from TRBV19 and TRBJ1-5; 9 bases line up with TRBD1. V lost 7 bases to trimming and J lost 8 bases; unmatched junction nucleotides: 15. The CDR3 contains 16 residues. Germline CDR1 LNHDA, CDR2 SQIVND (reference sequence). The CDR3 nucleotides are TGTGCCAGTATGCCCGCCCCGGGACAGGGCGGGGAGCCCCAGCATTTT. Translated: CASMPAPGQGGEPQHF. The full variable domain, its missing parts supplied by reference TRBV19 and TRBJ1-5, is DGGITQSPKYLFRKEGQNVTLSCEQNLNHDAMYWYRQDPGQGLRLIYYSQIVNDFQKGDIAEGYSVSREKKESFPLTVTSAQKNPTAFYLCASMPAPGQGGEPQHFGDGTRLSIL.

This chain links TRBV19 with TRBJ2-7; the D gene is possibly TRBD2 (6 bases). The germline CDR1 and CDR2 sequences are LNHDA and SQIVND (reference sequence). The CDR3 is 16 amino acids. Between the trimmed V and J ends, which lost 6 bases and 3 bases, there was a span of 21 bases. Written as DNA, the CDR3 is TGTGCCAGTAGAGGGCGGGGCCGCGAAGGGCTCTACGAGCAGTACTTC. Its protein is CASRGRGREGLYEQYF.

The chain carries TRBV9 and TRBJ2-7, with D unclear. This CDR3 spans 14 amino acids. From germline, CDR1 is SGDLS and CDR2 YYNGEE. Trimming cost V 2 bases and J 0 bases, with 9 bases left between them. The CDR3 DNA follows: TGTGCCAGCAGCGTTAGTGGCTACTCCTACGAGCAGTACTTC. As protein: CASSVSGYSYEQYF.

This chain connects TRBV30 to TRBJ1-2; D ambiguous. The V gene lost 0 bases and the J gene lost 7 bases, with 15 bases spanning the gap. The CDR3 has 14 residues. Germline V gives CDR1 GTSNPN, CDR2 SVGIG (reference sequence). The DNA of the CDR3 is TGTGCCTGGAGTGTACCCGTTCGGGCAGCTGGCTACACCTTC. Residues: CAWSVPVRAAGYTF.

The V call is TRBV28, the J call TRBJ2-7; D is perhaps TRBD1 (5 bases). There are 14 residues in the CDR3. Looked up from germline, CDR1 is MDHEN and CDR2 is SYDVKM. V lost 4 bases to trimming and J lost 1 base, with 11 bases between them. The CDR3 DNA sequence: TGTGCCAGCAGTTACTCGACAGCATCCTACGAGCAGTACTTC. As protein: CASSYSTASYEQYF. The whole variable domain, remainder taken from reference TRBV28 and TRBJ2-7, is DVKVTQSSRYLVKRTGEKVFLECVQDMDHENMFWYRQDPGLGLRLIYFSYDVKMKEKGDIPEGYSVSREKKERFSLILESASTNQTSMYLCASSYSTASYEQYFGPGTRLTVT.

The chain uses TRBV19 and TRBJ1-1; D remains ambiguous. Trimming removed 1 base at V and 0 bases at J, with 6 bases between. In germline, CDR1 is LNHDA, CDR2 SQIVND (reference sequence). This CDR3 is 14 amino acids long. The CDR3 bases are TGTGCCAGTAGTATAGTAGGGATGAACACTGAAGCTTTCTTT. Translation: CASSIVGMNTEAFF.

The chain couples TRBV25-1 to TRBJ2-5, with D possibly called TRBD1 or TRBD2 (6 bases each). Germline CDR1 MGHDK, CDR2 SYGVNS. The V end was cut by 1 base, the J end by 5 bases, with 14 bases between. CDR3 size: 15 residues. CDR3 amino acids: CASSEWAGGLETQYF. The CDR3 DNA sequence: TGTGCCAGCAGTGAATGGGCCGGGGGCCTGGAGACCCAGTACTTC.

The chain joins TRBV9 to TRBJ2-3; D remains ambiguous. V gave up 1 base and J gave up 7 bases, with 10 bases separating them. The CDR3 totals 13 residues. Germline V gene lookup returns CDR1 SGDLS and CDR2 YYNGEE. The CDR3 reads CASSVSSRNTQYF. The CDR3 nucleotides read TGTGCCAGCAGCGTAAGTTCAAGGAATACGCAGTATTTT.

The chain recombines TRBV11-2 with TRBJ2-4; D gene unclear. Germline-derived CDR1 and CDR2 are SGHAT and FQNNGV. This CDR3 has 12 amino acids. The germline V and J ends were trimmed by 0 bases and 6 bases, with 3 bases remaining between them. The CDR3 here is CASSLERNIQYF. The DNA for the CDR3 is TGTGCCAGCAGCTTAGAGAGAAACATTCAGTACTTC.

CDR3 amino acids: CASSFERTTYEQYF. The CDR3 region has the DNA TGTGCCAGCAGCTTTGAAAGGACCACCTACGAGCAGTACTTC. The chain is built from TRBV11-2 and TRBJ2-7; D ambiguous. Looked up from germline, CDR1 is SGHAT and CDR2 is FQNNGV. The CDR3 contains 14 residues. V lost 3 bases to trimming and J lost 2 bases, with 11 bases between them.

This chain uses TRBV9 with TRBJ2-3; 10 positions agree with TRBD2. The CDR3 consists of 16 residues. Germline V gene sequence: CDR1 SGDLS, CDR2 YYNGEE. Trimming took 3 bases from V and 5 from J; bases not matched to a gene: 9. The CDR3 DNA sequence: TGTGCCAGCAGCGAATCTAGCGGGAGTATAGGAGATACGCAGTATTTT. Amino acid sequence: CASSESSGSIGDTQYF.

V and J are TRBV5-1 and TRBJ2-5; D ambiguous. V was cut by 3 bases and J by 3 bases, with 9 bases left in between. Per the germline V gene, CDR1 is SGHRS and CDR2 is YFSETQ. The CDR3 spans 13 residues. The CDR3 DNA sequence: TGCGCCAGCAGCTCGCAGGACGAAGAGACCCAGTACTTC. Residues: CASSSQDEETQYF.

As regards this clone: Other DNA sequences in this sample translate to the same CDR3. The chain carries TRBV27 and TRBJ1-1; D call uncertain. The CDR3 is made up of 15 amino acids. The germline V and J ends were trimmed by 3 bases and 0 bases, with 11 bases remaining between them. CDR1 MNHEY and CDR2 SMNVEV come from the germline V gene (reference sequence). The CDR3 DNA reads as TGTGCCAGCAGTTTCTCCCGCCAAATGAACACTGAAGCTTTCTTT. Protein: CASSFSRQMNTEAFF.

The V and J genes are TRBV12-5 and TRBJ1-1, with D possibly TRBD1 on 5 matching bases. Germline CDR1 LGHNT, CDR2 FRNRAP. Deletions cut 0 bases from V and 3 bases from J, with 17 bases between. CDR3 length equals 17 residues. In DNA form, the CDR3 reads TGTGCTAGTGGTTTGGTACAGATCTCCGGGGGTCACACTGAAGCTTTCTTT. Translating gives CASGLVQISGGHTEAFF.

V usage is TRBV6-4 and J usage is TRBJ2-7; perhaps TRBD2 as D (6 bases). Trimming shortened V by 2 bases and J by 7 bases, and 21 bases separated the two germline ends. The CDR3 contains 16 residues. Germline lookup yields CDR1 MRHNA and CDR2 SNTAGT. The CDR3 bases are TGTGCCAGCAGTGACCTCCGGGGGAGCGCTGGGTGGGAGCAGTACTTC. Amino acids: CASSDLRGSAGWEQYF.

The chain uses TRBV5-1 and TRBJ2-3; the match to TRBD1 covers 9 bases. Germline V gives CDR1 SGHRS, CDR2 YFSETQ. The J segment lost 5 bases and the V segment lost 5 bases, leaving 9 bases of the junction unmatched. CDR3 length: 15 residues. The CDR3 sequence is CASRPGTGIGDTQYF. The CDR3 nucleotides are TGCGCCAGCAGACCCGGGACAGGGATTGGAGATACGCAGTATTTT.

As for this clone: This same CDR3 is encoded by further DNA sequences in the sample. This sequence joins TRBV5-1 and TRBJ1-2, with D tentatively TRBD1 (5 bases). CDR1 is SGHRS, CDR2 YFSETQ, per germline. The CDR3 has 13 residues. V shed 2 bases and J shed 3 bases, with 8 bases lying between them. The DNA of the CDR3 is TGCGCCAGCAGCTTTCGAGGGGACTATGGCTACACCTTC. It specifies CASSFRGDYGYTF.

V usage is TRBV5-1 and J usage is TRBJ2-2, with D perhaps matching TRBD2 (6 bases). Trimming stripped 7 bases from V and 8 bases from J, with 24 bases between. Germline CDR1 is SGHRS and CDR2 is YFSETQ. The length of the CDR3 is 16 residues. Here the CDR3 reads CASGGPGAGPRGELFF. CDR3 nucleotides: TGCGCCAGCGGAGGGCCGGGAGCAGGTCCAAGAGGGGAGCTGTTTTTT.

V gene TRBV25-1 combines with J gene TRBJ1-1; D unclear. This CDR3 region has 12 residues. In germline, CDR1 is MGHDK, CDR2 SYGVNS. V lost 6 bases and J 0 bases, leaving 5 bases between the germline ends. CDR3 region: CASSAMNTEAFF. The CDR3 nucleotides are TGTGCCAGCAGCGCCATGAACACTGAAGCTTTCTTT.

V usage is TRBV11-2 and J usage is TRBJ2-1, with D unresolved. The germline CDR1 and CDR2 sequences are SGHAT and FQNNGV. This CDR3 is built from 14 residues. Between the trimmed V and J ends, which lost 2 bases and 9 bases, there was a span of 14 bases. Written as DNA, the CDR3 is TGTGCCAGCAGCTTACTGGCTAGTTTCGCTGAGCAGTTCTTC. Its protein product is CASSLLASFAEQFF.

The chain employs TRBV7-3 and TRBJ2-6; D remains unclear. CDR3 length: 14 residues. The V gene lost 5 bases and the J gene lost 2 bases, with 7 bases spanning the gap. Germline CDR1 reads SGHTA; CDR2 reads FQGTGA. The CDR3 reads CASSLAPGANVLTF. CDR3 DNA: TGTGCCAGCAGCCTGGCCCCTGGGGCCAACGTCCTGACTTTC.

This chain connects TRBV25-1 to TRBJ2-1, with a weak D call TRBD2 (6 bases). From germline, CDR1 is MGHDK and CDR2 SYGVNS. Trimming took off 3 bases at V and 3 bases at J, with 9 bases between the two ends. This CDR3 region has 14 residues. CDR3 loop: CASSDGGNYNEQFF. CDR3 coding DNA: TGTGCCAGCAGTGACGGCGGGAACTACAATGAGCAGTTCTTC.